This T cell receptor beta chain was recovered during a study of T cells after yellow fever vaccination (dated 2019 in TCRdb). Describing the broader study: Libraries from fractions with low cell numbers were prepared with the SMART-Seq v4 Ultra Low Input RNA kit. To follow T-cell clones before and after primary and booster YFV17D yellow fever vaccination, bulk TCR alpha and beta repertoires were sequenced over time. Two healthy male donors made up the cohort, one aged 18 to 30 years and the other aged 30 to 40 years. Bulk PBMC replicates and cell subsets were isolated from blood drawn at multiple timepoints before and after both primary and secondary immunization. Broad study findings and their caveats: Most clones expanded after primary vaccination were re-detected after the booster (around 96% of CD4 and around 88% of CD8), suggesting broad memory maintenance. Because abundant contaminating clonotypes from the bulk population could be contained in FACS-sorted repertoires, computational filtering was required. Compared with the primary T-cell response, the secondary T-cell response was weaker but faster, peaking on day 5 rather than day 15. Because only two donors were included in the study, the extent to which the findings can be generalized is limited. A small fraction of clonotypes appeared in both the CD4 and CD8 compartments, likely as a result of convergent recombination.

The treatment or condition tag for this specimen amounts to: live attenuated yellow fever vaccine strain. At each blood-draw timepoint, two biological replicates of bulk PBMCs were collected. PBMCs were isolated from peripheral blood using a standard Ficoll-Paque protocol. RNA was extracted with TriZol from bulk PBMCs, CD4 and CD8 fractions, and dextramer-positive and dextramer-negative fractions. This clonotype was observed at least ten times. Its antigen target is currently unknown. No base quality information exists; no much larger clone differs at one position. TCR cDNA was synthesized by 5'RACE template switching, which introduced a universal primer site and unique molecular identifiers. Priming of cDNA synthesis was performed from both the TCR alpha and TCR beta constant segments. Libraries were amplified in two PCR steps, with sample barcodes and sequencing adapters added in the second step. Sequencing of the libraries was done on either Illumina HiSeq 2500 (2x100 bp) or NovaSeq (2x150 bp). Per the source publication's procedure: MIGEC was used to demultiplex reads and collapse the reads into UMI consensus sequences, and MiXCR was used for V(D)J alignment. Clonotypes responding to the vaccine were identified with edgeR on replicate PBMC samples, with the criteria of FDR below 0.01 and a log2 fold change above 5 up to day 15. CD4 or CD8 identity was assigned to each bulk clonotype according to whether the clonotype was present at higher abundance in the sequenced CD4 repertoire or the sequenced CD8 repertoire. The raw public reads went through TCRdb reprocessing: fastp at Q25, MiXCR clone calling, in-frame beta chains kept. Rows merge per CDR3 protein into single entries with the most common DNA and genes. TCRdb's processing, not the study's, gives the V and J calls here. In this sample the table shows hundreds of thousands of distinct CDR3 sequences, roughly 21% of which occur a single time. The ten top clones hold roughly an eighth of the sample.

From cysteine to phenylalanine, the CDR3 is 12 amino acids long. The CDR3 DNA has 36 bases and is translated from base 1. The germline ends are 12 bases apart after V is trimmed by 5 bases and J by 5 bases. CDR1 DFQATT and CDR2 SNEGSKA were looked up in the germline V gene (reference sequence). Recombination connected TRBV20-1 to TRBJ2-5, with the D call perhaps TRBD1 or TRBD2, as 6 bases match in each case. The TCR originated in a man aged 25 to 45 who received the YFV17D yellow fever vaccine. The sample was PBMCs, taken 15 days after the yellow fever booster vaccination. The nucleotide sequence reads TGCAGTGCTCCCGGGGGCTGGGAGACCCAGTACTTC. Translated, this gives CSAPGGWETQYF.